The clone carrying this T cell receptor beta chain was picked up many times. Antigen unknown. This sample was taken from a study of CD8 T cells in ankylosing spondylitis. This CDR3 has 17 residues. Deletions cut 5 bases from V and 0 bases from J, with 20 bases between. General study points: Reported data indicate significant enrichment of disease-linked clones within matched ankylosing spondylitis synovial fluid. Within ankylosing spondylitis blood, a TCR beta motif made up of under 10 highly homologous variants appeared to be characteristic.

TCRdb redid the calling of the 5' RACE reads with MiXCR, one entry per CDR3 protein. Altogether about 66,000 distinct CDR3 sequences are present, over 5% being singletons, with the ten largest covering 5%. The clonotype comes from a male donor with ankylosing spondylitis. The sample consisted of synovial fluid, either unsorted or a sorted T cell fraction (not recorded which). The chain is built from TRBV12-3 or TRBV12-4 and TRBJ2-7, with D maybe TRBD2 (7 bases). The CDR3 DNA reads as TGTGCCAGCAGTCTTAGGAGGGGGGGGCTATACTCCTACGAGCAGTACTTC. Its protein is CASSLRRGGLYSYEQYF.